This TCR beta chain derives from a study of T cells after yellow fever vaccination. Findings and caveats of the study: Among primary-vaccination clones, most reappeared after the booster, at about 95% for CD4 and about 90% for CD8. Some clonotypes, a small share, were shared between CD4 and CD8 compartments.

At least ten counts were recorded for this clonotype. What it recognizes is unknown. Germline V gives CDR1 SGHRS, CDR2 YFSETQ. This CDR3 spans 15 amino acids. Germline trimming cut 4 bases from V and 2 bases from J; bases unmatched to any gene: 6. Template switching with 5'RACE generated the TCR cDNA and added a universal primer site and UMIs. TCRdb redid the calling of the 5' RACE reads with MiXCR, one entry per CDR3 protein. The sample lists some 63,000 distinct CDR3 sequences; approximately 7% were seen once. This clonotype originated in a man aged 25-45 years who received the YFV17D yellow fever vaccine. This chain connects TRBV5-1 to TRBJ2-1; 7 bases fit TRBD2. The specimen comprised CD8+ T cells sorted from PBMCs, sampled 15 days after the yellow fever booster vaccination. In DNA, the CDR3 is TGCGCCAGCAGCGACCACGGGACTACCTACAATGAGCAGTTCTTC. It encodes CASSDHGTTYNEQFF. Filled out from reference TRBV5-1 and TRBJ2-1, the complete variable domain reads KAGVTQTPRYLIKTRGQQVTLSCSPISGHRSVSWYQQTPGQGLQFLFEYFSETQRNKGNFPGRFSGRQFSNSRSEMNVSTLELGDSALYLCASSDHGTTYNEQFFGPGTRLTVL.